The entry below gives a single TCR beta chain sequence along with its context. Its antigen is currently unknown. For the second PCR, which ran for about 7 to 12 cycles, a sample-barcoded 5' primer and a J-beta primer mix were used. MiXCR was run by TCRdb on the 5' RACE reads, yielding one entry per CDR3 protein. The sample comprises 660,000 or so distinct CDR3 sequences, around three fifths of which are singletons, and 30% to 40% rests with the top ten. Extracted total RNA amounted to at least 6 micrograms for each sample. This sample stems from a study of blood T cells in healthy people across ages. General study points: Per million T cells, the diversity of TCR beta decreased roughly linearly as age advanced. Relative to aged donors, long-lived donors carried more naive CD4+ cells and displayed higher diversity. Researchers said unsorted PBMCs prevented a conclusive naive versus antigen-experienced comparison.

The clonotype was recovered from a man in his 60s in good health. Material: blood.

Here the CDR3 reads CASSPRVDPNYGYTF. The CDR3 coding sequence is TGTGCCAGCAGCCCTAGAGTCGATCCTAACTATGGCTACACCTTC. The rearrangement joins TRBV7-2 to TRBJ1-2; D ambiguous. The CDR3 covers 15 residues. CDR1 and CDR2 from the germline V gene are SGHTA and FQGNSA. Trimming stripped 5 bases from V and 0 bases from J, with 13 bases between.